These 24 T cell receptor beta chains were sequenced from one sample in a study of T cell changes during pregnancy in multiple sclerosis. Sequencing was performed with immunoSEQ multiplex PCR; in TCRdb, only in-frame clones are kept and a portion is missing. The repertoire holds 90,000 or so clones, with around 94% as singletons. This specimen was peripheral blood, taken after pregnancy. The receptors stem from a female donor in good health, enrolled as a control in a pregnancy study.

The rearrangement joins TRBV19 to TRBJ1-5; TRBD1 might be the D (5 bases). Germline CDR1 LNHDA, CDR2 SQIVND (reference sequence). The CDR3 totals 14 residues. The V and J ends lost 5 bases and 4 bases respectively, with 12 bases between them. This CDR3 is CASSGAAGNQPQHF. The CDR3 DNA reads TGTGCCAGTAGTGGGGCGGCAGGGAATCAGCCCCAGCATTTT.

The chain links TRBV4-2 to TRBJ2-7; no reliable D call. Germline CDR1 is LGHNA and CDR2 is YNFKEQ. Between the trimmed V and J ends, which lost 0 bases and 0 bases, there was a span of 9 bases. The CDR3 loop spans 15 amino acids. CDR3 protein: CASSQERSSSYEQYF. The CDR3 region has the DNA TGTGCCAGCAGCCAAGAGAGAAGTAGCTCCTACGAGCAGTACTTC.

The rearrangement links TRBV18 to TRBJ2-7, with D tentatively TRBD2 (6 bases). The ends were cut back, 5 bases at V and 0 bases at J, with 8 bases in the middle. Germline loops: CDR1 KGHSH, CDR2 LQKENI. The length of the CDR3 is 13 residues. CDR3 DNA: TGTGCCAGCTCAGGGGGACTCTCCTACGAGCAGTACTTC. This encodes CASSGGLSYEQYF.

The J gene is TRBJ2-1, the V gene TRBV19; D unclear. The V gene lost 3 bases and the J gene lost 8 bases, with 11 bases spanning the gap. The V gene's germline CDR1 is LNHDA and CDR2 SQIVND (reference sequence). CDR3 size: 13 residues. DNA of the CDR3: TGTGCCAGTAGTATGGGCCTTCAGGATGAGCAGTTCTTC. Encoded protein: CASSMGLQDEQFF.

The V gene is TRBV19, the J gene TRBJ2-7; possible D gene TRBD1, 5 bases. Trimming stripped 4 bases from V and 0 bases from J, with 7 bases between. The germline gives CDR1 LNHDA, CDR2 SQIVND (reference sequence). The CDR3 extends over 13 amino acids. The CDR3 DNA sequence: TGTGCCAGTAGTAGGGGCACCTCCTACGAGCAGTACTTC. Amino acids: CASSRGTSYEQYF. Filled out from reference TRBV19 and TRBJ2-7, the complete variable domain reads DGGITQSPKYLFRKEGQNVTLSCEQNLNHDAMYWYRQDPGQGLRLIYYSQIVNDFQKGDIAEGYSVSREKKESFPLTVTSAQKNPTAFYLCASSRGTSYEQYFGPGTRLTVT.

The chain combines TRBV6-6 with TRBJ2-7, with 7 bases lining up with TRBD1. The CDR3 runs to 13 residues. Germline lookup yields CDR1 MNHNY and CDR2 SVGAGI (reference sequence). V shed 9 bases and J 4 bases; nucleotides not matched to a gene: 9. Written as DNA, the CDR3 is TGTGCCAGTAGACAGGGTAATGAATACGAGCAGTACTTC. Translated, it gives CASRQGNEYEQYF.

The V call is TRBV2, the J call TRBJ2-7; D not resolved. The CDR3 runs to 12 residues. Deletions cut 7 bases from V and 0 bases from J, with 7 bases between. CDR1 SNHLY and CDR2 FYNNEI come from the germline V gene. CDR3 DNA sequence: TGTGCCAGCACCCCAGACTCCTACGAGCAGTACTTC. This translates into CASTPDSYEQYF.

CDR3: CASSILAGGETQYF. CDR3 in DNA: TGTGCCAGCAGTATTCTAGCGGGAGGGGAGACCCAGTACTTC. The rearrangement uses TRBV2 and TRBJ2-5, with 12 bases that match TRBD2. V lost 5 bases and J lost 5; bases outside the gene matches: 3. The CDR3 extends over 14 amino acids. Germline CDR1 reads SNHLY; CDR2 reads FYNNEI.

In regard to this clone: This sample includes further DNA sequences coding for the same CDR3. This chain joins TRBV28 and TRBJ2-7, with D perhaps matching TRBD2 (6 bases). The CDR3 totals 12 residues. The germline CDR1 and CDR2 sequences are MDHEN and SYDVKM. The ends were cut back, 2 bases at V and 4 bases at J, with 6 bases in the middle. CDR3 DNA: TGTGCCAGCAGTTTAGCGGGGTACGAGCAGTACTTC. The encoded protein is CASSLAGYEQYF. The entire variable domain, with the rest obtained from reference TRBV28 and TRBJ2-7, is as follows: DVKVTQSSRYLVKRTGEKVFLECVQDMDHENMFWYRQDPGLGLRLIYFSYDVKMKEKGDIPEGYSVSREKKERFSLILESASTNQTSMYLCASSLAGYEQYFGPGTRLTVT.

The rearrangement links TRBV5-1 to TRBJ2-4, with 7 bases lining up with TRBD2. The germline CDR1 and CDR2 sequences are SGHRS and YFSETQ. After removal of 4 bases from V and 8 bases from J, the junction contained 9 bases not matched to a gene. CDR3 length: 14 amino acids. CDR3 region: CASSRNSGGYIQYF. The CDR3 DNA reads TGCGCCAGCAGCAGGAACTCGGGGGGTTACATTCAGTACTTC.

The CDR3 loop reads CASSRGGAGGWYEQYF. In DNA form, the CDR3 reads TGTGCCAGCAGCCGGGGGGGTGCGGGAGGGTGGTACGAGCAGTACTTC. V usage is TRBV21-1 and J usage is TRBJ2-7; TRBD2 reflects the table's D call only, with no check against the DNA. TRBV21-1 is shown as a pseudogene. CDR3 length: 16 amino acids.

The rearrangement joins TRBV5-5 to TRBJ1-2; 9 bases are a match to TRBD1. V lost 0 bases, J lost 7 bases, and 7 bases stayed unmatched. The CDR3 is 15 residues long. Germline CDR1 is SGHKS and CDR2 is YYEKEE (reference sequence). The CDR3 coding sequence is TGTGCCAGCAGCTTGGTGGGACAGGGAGTGAGTGGCTACACCTTC. Protein: CASSLVGQGVSGYTF.

This CDR3 reads CASSLETKNQPQHF. The CDR3 DNA follows: TGTGCCAGCAGCCTAGAAACGAAAAATCAGCCCCAGCATTTT. The gene calls are TRBV28 and TRBJ1-5, with no clear D. V shed 6 bases and J shed 4 bases, with 13 bases lying between them. Germline-derived CDR1 and CDR2 are MDHEN and SYDVKM. This CDR3 region has 14 residues.

For the CDR3, the DNA is TGTGCCAGCAGCTCCCAGCGGGAAAATGAGCAGTTCTTC. Translation: CASSSQRENEQFF. The chain is built from TRBV11-2 and TRBJ2-1, with 7 nucleotides matching TRBD2. The CDR3 runs 13 residues. Germline assignment: CDR1 SGHAT and CDR2 FQNNGV. Germline trimming cut 4 bases from V and 7 bases from J; bases unmatched to any gene: 4.

In this sample, this clone turned up once. The chain combines TRBV7-9 with TRBJ2-7; TRBD2 agrees at 11 bases. The trim removed 6 bases at V and 7 bases at J, leaving 14 bases unmatched. The germline CDR1 and CDR2 sequences are SEHNR and FQNEAQ (reference sequence). This CDR3 contains 16 residues. CDR3 sequence reads: CASSPATSGSSREQYF. The CDR3 bases are TGTGCCAGCAGTCCTGCCACTAGCGGGAGTTCGCGGGAGCAGTACTTC.

The rearrangement links TRBV7-9 to TRBJ2-7; 8 positions match TRBD1. The ends lost 5 bases at V and 0 bases at J; junction bases unmatched: 6. The germline gives CDR1 SEHNR, CDR2 FQNEAQ (reference sequence). This CDR3 is 15 amino acids long. This chain's CDR3 is CASSPRTGTSYEQYF. The CDR3 region has the DNA TGTGCCAGCAGCCCCCGGACAGGGACCTCCTACGAGCAGTACTTC.

V usage is TRBV19 and J usage is TRBJ2-7; D uncertain. CDR1 is LNHDA and CDR2 is SQIVND in the germline V gene (reference sequence). Trimming pared 3 bases from V and 1 base from J, leaving 10 bases between. CDR3 size: 14 residues. Here the CDR3 reads CASSIFHKSYEQYF. The CDR3 DNA sequence: TGTGCCAGTAGTATCTTTCACAAATCCTACGAGCAGTACTTC.

This chain links TRBV5-1 with TRBJ1-1; D uncertain. The germline V gene has CDR1 SGHRS and CDR2 YFSETQ. The CDR3 loop spans 15 amino acids. Deletions cut 1 base from V and 5 bases from J, with 15 bases between. The CDR3 loop reads CASSLYGPGGTEAFF. The DNA for the CDR3 is TGCGCCAGCAGCTTGTACGGGCCGGGAGGGACTGAAGCTTTCTTT.

The V gene is TRBV20-1, the J gene TRBJ2-7, with D hard to call. The CDR3 runs 11 residues. V lost 2 bases and J 9 bases, leaving 11 bases between the germline ends. Germline values: CDR1 DFQATT, CDR2 SNEGSKA (reference sequence). CDR3 sequence reads: CSARNLGSQYF. In DNA form, the CDR3 reads TGCAGTGCTAGAAACCTTGGCTCGCAGTACTTC.

The V gene is TRBV7-8, the J gene TRBJ1-1; TRBD1 might be the D (5 bases). Trimming removed 1 base at V and 5 bases at J, with 8 bases between. CDR3 size: 13 residues. Per the germline V gene, CDR1 is SGHVS and CDR2 is FQNEAQ. For the CDR3, the DNA is TGTGCCAGCAGCTTAGTTCAGGGTACTGAAGCTTTCTTT. Translated: CASSLVQGTEAFF.

The chain is built from TRBV5-1 and TRBJ2-2, with 7 bases matching TRBD1. The V segment lost 1 base and the J segment 4 bases; nucleotides outside the gene matches: 7. The CDR3 contains 16 residues. Germline V gene data show CDR1 as SGHRS and CDR2 as YFSETQ. CDR3 DNA: TGCGCCAGCAGCTTGAAGGAGTCAGGGGGCACCGGGGAGCTGTTTTTT. Translating it yields CASSLKESGGTGELFF.

This clone was seen only once. This chain connects TRBV5-4 to TRBJ2-5; 15 bases match TRBD2. This CDR3 has 17 residues. V lost 4 bases, J lost 5 bases, and 9 bases stayed unmatched. CDR1 SGHNT and CDR2 YYREEE come from the germline V gene (reference sequence). The CDR3 nucleotides are TGTGCCAGCAGCCATCCTGGACTAGCGGGAGGGCCGGAGACCCAGTACTTC. Translating gives CASSHPGLAGGPETQYF.

The chain couples TRBV5-1 to TRBJ2-1; 8 bases are shared with TRBD2. CDR1 is SGHRS and CDR2 is YFSETQ in the germline V gene. Germline trimming cut 4 bases from V and 7 bases from J; bases unmatched to any gene: 10. CDR3 length: 15 amino acids. The DNA for the CDR3 is TGCGCCAGCAGCCTATCGGGAGGGCCCTCAAATGAGCAGTTCTTC. This sequence encodes CASSLSGGPSNEQFF.

This sequence joins TRBV20-1 and TRBJ1-4; no clear D gene. Trimming stripped 6 bases from V and 4 bases from J, with 6 bases between. The CDR3 has 11 residues. Germline V gives CDR1 DFQATT, CDR2 SNEGSKA (reference sequence). The CDR3 region is CSASYNEKLFF. The CDR3 region has the DNA TGCAGTGCGAGCTATAATGAAAAACTGTTTTTT.